Shown below are 23 T cell receptor beta chains from a single sample sequenced in a study of OX40 agonist ivuxolimab in advanced cancers. Measured with immunoSEQ multiplex PCR; TCRdb has only the in-frame clones, and not every one. The table shows some 86,000 clones, with about 94% occurring only once. The sequences come from CD4+ or CD8+ T cells sorted from blood, collected in a trial of the OX40 agonist ivuxolimab. These TCRs come from an adult with an advanced solid tumor such as melanoma, head and neck, liver or kidney cancer.

The chain is built from TRBV27 and TRBJ2-7; D gene uncertain. The CDR3 runs to 15 residues. With 2 bases removed from V and 6 bases from J, the gap between germline ends came to 17 bases. Germline V gene data show CDR1 as MNHEY and CDR2 as SMNVEV (reference sequence). For the CDR3, the DNA is TGTGCCAGCAGTTTAGCGGAATCGCTCCGATCCGAGCAGTACTTC. Translating gives CASSLAESLRSEQYF.

This rearrangement joins TRBV5-1 to TRBJ2-5; 9 nucleotides agree with TRBD1. The V gene's germline CDR1 is SGHRS and CDR2 YFSETQ. Germline trimming cut 3 bases from V and 5 bases from J; bases unmatched to any gene: 5. CDR3 length: 14 residues. CDR3 coding DNA: TGCGCCAGCAGCTACGAAGACAGGGGGGAGACCCAGTACTTC. It translates to CASSYEDRGETQYF.

V gene TRBV6-1 combines with J gene TRBJ2-1; D call uncertain. The CDR3 runs 15 residues. Trimming took 4 bases from V and 3 from J, leaving 13 bases between them. Germline V gene data show CDR1 as MNHNS and CDR2 as SASEGT. As DNA, the CDR3 is TGTGCCAGCAGTGCGAGCCAACAAGGCTACAATGAGCAGTTCTTC. As protein: CASSASQQGYNEQFF.

The DNA for the CDR3 is TGTGCCAGCAGCACCCGTGGGGGAGCCATCTATGGCTACACCTTC. Its protein product is CASSTRGGAIYGYTF. V is TRBV27 and J is TRBJ1-2; a weak D match, TRBD1 (5 bases). CDR1 and CDR2 (germline): MNHEY, SMNVEV (reference sequence). The CDR3 totals 15 residues. V lost 6 bases to trimming and J lost 4 bases, with 18 bases between them.

The chain links TRBV5-4 to TRBJ2-3, with TRBD1 identical over 7 bases. Germline V gene lookup returns CDR1 SGHNT and CDR2 YYREEE (reference sequence). With V trimmed by 3 bases and J by 3 bases, 7 bases remained unmatched. The CDR3 is 15 residues long. The CDR3 here is CASSYTGDGTDTQYF. In DNA form, the CDR3 reads TGTGCCAGCAGCTACACAGGGGATGGGACAGATACGCAGTATTTT. The full variable domain, in which reference TRBV5-4 and TRBJ2-3 provide the parts outside the CDR3, is ETGVTQSPTHLIKTRGQQVTLRCSSQSGHNTVSWYQQALGQGPQFIFQYYREEENGRGNFPPRFSGLQFPNYSSELNVNALELDDSALYLCASSYTGDGTDTQYFGPGTRLTVL.

The rearrangement links TRBV7-9 to TRBJ2-1, with 8 bases aligning to TRBD2. CDR1 is SEHNR, CDR2 FQNEAQ, per germline (reference sequence). With 5 bases clipped from V and 4 bases from J, the junction kept 10 bases outside the gene matches. There are 16 residues in the CDR3. The CDR3 bases are TGTGCCAGCAGCCCCGCCGGGGGGGAGGCGTACAATGAGCAGTTCTTC. It codes for CASSPAGGEAYNEQFF.

V is TRBV18 and J is TRBJ2-5; the D gene could be TRBD1 or TRBD2 (5 bases each). CDR1 and CDR2 from the germline V gene are KGHSH and LQKENI. CDR3 length: 12 residues. With 6 bases removed from V and 13 bases from J, the gap between germline ends came to 18 bases. DNA of the CDR3: TGTGCCAGCTCCCCCGACGGGACCACCTTGTACTTC. Encoded protein: CASSPDGTTLYF. Supplemented by reference TRBV18 and TRBJ2-5, the full variable domain reads NAGVMQNPRHLVRRRGQEARLRCSPMKGHSHVYWYRQLPEEGLKFMVYLQKENIIDESGMPKERFSAEFPKEGPSILRIQQVVRGDSAAYFCASSPDGTTLYFGPGTRLLVL.

The rearrangement joins TRBV27 to TRBJ2-1; 8 positions agree with TRBD2. CDR3 length equals 13 residues. Germline V gene lookup returns CDR1 MNHEY and CDR2 SMNVEV (reference sequence). Trimming cost V 7 bases and J 6 bases; bases outside gene matches: 5. The DNA for the CDR3 is TGTGCCAGCACGGAGAGCGGGGGCAATGAGCAGTTCTTC. Protein: CASTESGGNEQFF.

The gene calls are TRBV5-8 and TRBJ1-1, with 7 bases fitting TRBD1. From germline, CDR1 is SGHTS and CDR2 YDEGEE. The CDR3 is 13 amino acids. After removal of 9 bases from V and 1 base from J, the junction contained 6 bases not matched to a gene. CDR3: CATKTGWNTEAFF. CDR3 coding DNA: TGTGCCACGAAGACAGGGTGGAACACTGAAGCTTTCTTT.

This chain uses TRBV5-1 with TRBJ1-2; the D is unclear. V gave up 0 bases and J gave up 9 bases, with 6 bases separating them. The V gene's germline CDR1 is SGHRS and CDR2 YFSETQ. This CDR3 has 11 amino acids. CDR3 in amino acids: CASSLGESYTF. CDR3 DNA sequence: TGCGCCAGCAGCTTGGGCGAGAGCTACACCTTC.

The CDR3 region is CASSLGHRDQETQYF. CDR3 bases: TGTGCCAGCAGCCTGGGGCACCGGGACCAAGAGACCCAGTACTTC. V is TRBV11-2 and J is TRBJ2-5, with TRBD1 as a possible D gene (5 bases). V was cut by 5 bases and J by 0 bases, with 13 bases left in between. There are 15 residues in the CDR3. Germline assignment: CDR1 SGHAT and CDR2 FQNNGV.

The chain recombines TRBV14 with TRBJ2-7; TRBD2 matches at 10 bases. J gave up 3 bases and V 0 bases, and 8 bases lay outside the gene matches. The CDR3 totals 17 residues. Germline CDR1 SGHDN, CDR2 FVKESK. The CDR3 DNA sequence: TGTGCCAGCAGCCAAGATTATAGGACTAGCGGAGACTACGAGCAGTACTTC. It codes for CASSQDYRTSGDYEQYF.

With respect to this clone: One end of the junction varies from germline; a read error may be responsible. This chain uses TRBV27 with TRBJ2-1; TRBD2 matches at 14 bases. CDR3 length: 14 amino acids. The germline V gene encodes CDR1 MNHEY and CDR2 SMNVEV (reference sequence). The CDR3 sequence: CACRLAGGNNEQFF. The DNA of the CDR3 is TGTGCCTGCAGACTAGCGGGAGGGAACAATGAGCAGTTCTTC.

The CDR3 spells CASSYESLGQHYGYTF. The DNA of the CDR3 is TGTGCCAGCAGTTACGAAAGCTTGGGACAGCACTATGGCTACACCTTC. V gene TRBV6-5 combines with J gene TRBJ1-2; 7 bases fit TRBD1. This CDR3 contains 16 residues. CDR1 is MNHEY, CDR2 SVGAGI, per germline. After removal of 2 bases from V and 3 bases from J, the junction contained 9 bases not matched to a gene.

On this clone itself: A read error may produce the germline difference seen at one junction end. Different DNA sequences within this sample yield the same CDR3. CDR3 region: CASSQDTSGGRNIQYF. DNA of the CDR3: TGCGCCAGCAGCCAGGACACTAGCGGGGGGAGGAACATCCAGTACTTC. V usage is TRBV4-1 and J usage is TRBJ2-4, with 12 bases fitting TRBD2. The germline V gene has CDR1 MGHRA and CDR2 YSYEKL. The CDR3 sequence is 16 residues long.

The J gene is TRBJ2-7, the V gene TRBV4-1, with D possibly TRBD2 on 6 matching bases. Germline CDR1 reads MGHRA; CDR2 reads YSYEKL. This CDR3 region has 15 residues. Trimming took 0 bases from V and 2 from J, leaving 11 bases between them. CDR3 sequence (DNA): TGCGCCAGCAGCCAAGAGGGTCGGGGGACCTACGAGCAGTACTTC. Encoded protein: CASSQEGRGTYEQYF.

The rearrangement joins TRBV7-6 to TRBJ2-2; tentative D call: TRBD2 (5 bases). The ends were cut back, 3 bases at V and 6 bases at J, with 14 bases in the middle. The CDR3 runs to 15 residues. CDR1 is SGHVS, CDR2 FNYEAQ, per germline. Here the CDR3 DNA reads TGTGCCAGCAGCTTGGGCGGGTCGGCGTCCGGGGAGCTGTTTTTT. Its translation: CASSLGGSASGELFF.

This chain joins TRBV19 and TRBJ2-5, with D perhaps TRBD1 (5 bases). CDR3 size: 13 residues. Trimming cost V 6 bases and J 4 bases, with 12 bases left between them. The V gene's germline CDR1 is LNHDA and CDR2 SQIVND (reference sequence). Written as DNA, the CDR3 is TGTGCCAGTAGCCTAGACAGAGGAGAGACCCAGTACTTC. Its translation is CASSLDRGETQYF.

The V call is TRBV7-9, the J call TRBJ1-6, with D perhaps TRBD1 (5 bases). The V gene's germline CDR1 is SEHNR and CDR2 FQNEAQ (reference sequence). CDR3 length: 14 amino acids. The V and J ends lost 3 bases and 8 bases respectively, with 11 bases between them. The CDR3 DNA reads TGTGCCAGCAGCTTCCGGGACGCCCATTCACCCCTCCACTTT. Its translation is CASSFRDAHSPLHF. Filled out from reference TRBV7-9 and TRBJ1-6, the complete variable domain reads DTGVSQNPRHKITKRGQNVTFRCDPISEHNRLYWYRQTLGQGPEFLTYFQNEAQLEKSRLLSDRFSAERPKGSFSTLEIQRTEQGDSAMYLCASSFRDAHSPLHFGNGTRLTVT.

This chain uses TRBV14 with TRBJ2-5; no clear D. Trimming left V 4 bases short and J 1 base short, with 10 bases between. Germline V gene data show CDR1 as SGHDN and CDR2 as FVKESK. This CDR3 is 14 amino acids long. The CDR3 here is CASSLWGPQETQYF. CDR3 in DNA: TGTGCCAGCAGCCTGTGGGGTCCCCAAGAGACCCAGTACTTC.

This clone showed up just once. V gene TRBV7-9 combines with J gene TRBJ2-3; the D is unclear. Trimming removed 1 base from V and 0 bases from J, with 14 bases in between. The CDR3 runs to 17 residues. CDR1 is SEHNR and CDR2 is FQNEAQ in the germline V gene (reference sequence). CDR3 in amino acids: CASSLGKEIASTDTQYF. For the CDR3, the DNA is TGTGCCAGCAGCTTAGGAAAAGAAATTGCTAGCACAGATACGCAGTATTTT.

V and J are TRBV5-4 and TRBJ2-3; 10 positions agree with TRBD2. This CDR3 is 15 amino acids long. From germline, CDR1 is SGHNT and CDR2 YYREEE (reference sequence). V was pared by 4 bases and J by 2 bases, with 4 bases of the junction left unmatched. The CDR3 DNA is TGTGCCAGCAGCGGCACTAGCGGGGCCACAGATACGCAGTATTTT. Translated, it gives CASSGTSGATDTQYF.

The table lists this clone with a count of one. The chain joins TRBV7-3 to TRBJ2-1, with TRBD2 identical over 7 bases. V shed 1 base and J 3 bases; nucleotides not matched to a gene: 3. Germline V gene lookup returns CDR1 SGHTA and CDR2 FQGTGA. The CDR3 extends over 15 amino acids. The CDR3 region is CASSLMAGDYNEQFF. The CDR3 DNA follows: TGTGCCAGCAGCTTAATGGCGGGAGACTACAATGAGCAGTTCTTC.